Each of the 3 T cell receptor beta chains below was sequenced from the same sample in a study of cytomegalovirus exposure and HLA in healthy donors. The PCR employed 60 Vbeta primers together with 13 Jbeta primers. Using immunoSEQ multiplex PCR, the repertoire was profiled, and TCRdb retains in-frame clones only, with some absent. This table holds around 120,000 clones, around 70% found once. The material sequenced was PBMCs. The receptors were gathered from a woman younger than 35 in good health and CMV-seronegative.

By share, this clone counts as medium-sized. The CDR3 DNA is TGTGCCAGCAGCAGGGACGGGACAAACACTGAAGCTTTCTTT. Translation: CASSRDGTNTEAFF. The chain is built from TRBV5-4 and TRBJ1-1; a weak D match, TRBD1 (6 bases). The CDR3 covers 14 residues. Germline V gene data show CDR1 as SGHNT and CDR2 as YYREEE (reference sequence). Trimming shortened V by 4 bases and J by 2 bases, and 12 bases separated the two germline ends. The variable domain in full, with the rest retrieved from reference TRBV5-4 and TRBJ1-1, is ETGVTQSPTHLIKTRGQQVTLRCSSQSGHNTVSWYQQALGQGPQFIFQYYREEENGRGNFPPRFSGLQFPNYSSELNVNALELDDSALYLCASSRDGTNTEAFFGQGTRLTVV.

The chain uses TRBV2 and TRBJ2-5, with D maybe TRBD1 (5 bases). V was trimmed by 0 bases and J by 2 bases, leaving 13 bases between them. Per the germline V gene, CDR1 is SNHLY and CDR2 is FYNNEI. CDR3 length: 16 amino acids. CDR3 sequence: CASSEARYRFQETQYF. The CDR3 bases are TGTGCCAGCAGTGAAGCCCGCTACAGGTTTCAAGAGACCCAGTACTTC.

This clone was counted a few times. The chain combines TRBV19 with TRBJ2-6; D is perhaps TRBD2 (6 bases). The CDR3 covers 17 residues. V was pared by 1 base and J by 4 bases, with 14 bases between. CDR1 is LNHDA, CDR2 SQIVND, per germline (reference sequence). The CDR3 DNA reads as TGTGCCAGTAGTATAGCCGGGGGTAGGAAGGGGGCCAACGTCCTGACTTTC. Translating gives CASSIAGGRKGANVLTF.